Below are 24 T cell receptor beta chains sequenced from a single sample in a study of CDR3 diversity in severe acne. TCRdb independently ran MiXCR on the PCR reads; one entry per CDR3 protein. The sample lists about 85,000 distinct CDR3 sequences, roughly 52% occurring once. The material sequenced was blood. The receptor source for this set is a male donor in good health, serving as a control.

The sample holds many counts of this clonotype. The V call is TRBV28, the J call TRBJ1-3; D is unresolved. The CDR3 is 17 residues long. Looked up from germline, CDR1 is MDHEN and CDR2 is SYDVKM. V shed 5 bases and J shed 4 bases, with 21 bases lying between them. The CDR3 DNA follows: TGTGCCAGCAGTCCACTCTTCTTAAAGGAGCCCGGAAACACCATATATTTT. Translating it yields CASSPLFLKEPGNTIYF.

This clonotype has only one observation. Since the CDR3 does not end with the conserved phenylalanine or tryptophan, this likely comes from a read error. The chain couples TRBV20-1 to TRBJ1-6, with 7 bases fitting TRBD1. CDR3 size: 14 residues. V lost 3 bases to trimming and J lost 6 bases; unmatched junction nucleotides: 5. From germline, CDR1 is DFQATT and CDR2 SNEGSKA (reference sequence). CDR3 sequence (DNA): TGCAGTGCTAGCCTGGGACAGCCTAATTCACCCCTCCACTCT. Translation gives CSASLGQPNSPLHS.

There are many counts of this clonotype. This sequence joins TRBV25-1 and TRBJ2-5, with 10 bases fitting TRBD1. V shed 0 bases, J shed 3 bases, and the junction held 7 bases outside the gene matches. The CDR3 extends over 17 amino acids. The germline gives CDR1 MGHDK, CDR2 SYGVNS. Here the CDR3 reads CASSEYSGTGVEETQYF. CDR3 nucleotides: TGTGCCAGCAGTGAATATTCCGGGACAGGGGTCGAAGAGACCCAGTACTTC.

This chain uses TRBV29-1 with TRBJ1-1, with 12 bases lining up with TRBD1. The J segment lost 8 bases and the V segment lost 6 bases, leaving 7 bases of the junction unmatched. Germline lookup yields CDR1 SQVTM and CDR2 ANQGSEA. This CDR3 has 13 residues. The CDR3 is CSVTGQGASEAFF. In DNA form, the CDR3 reads TGCAGCGTCACGGGACAGGGGGCGTCGGAAGCTTTCTTT.

This chain links TRBV10-3 with TRBJ2-5; TRBD2 matches at 13 bases. The CDR3 is made up of 17 amino acids. V trimming: 6 bases; J trimming: 5 bases; junction bases outside the gene matches: 12. Looked up from germline, CDR1 is ENHRY and CDR2 is SYGVKD. The CDR3 reads CAISKSGTSGKWETQYF. As DNA, the CDR3 is TGTGCCATCAGCAAGTCCGGGACTAGCGGGAAGTGGGAGACCCAGTACTTC.

The table lists this clonotype with many counts. The chain employs TRBV4-1 and TRBJ1-3; D is unclear. This CDR3 spans 14 amino acids. Between the trimmed V and J ends, which lost 0 bases and 4 bases, there was a span of 7 bases. CDR1 and CDR2 from the germline V gene are MGHRA and YSYEKL. The CDR3 loop is CASSQDRQGNTIYF. For the CDR3, the DNA is TGCGCCAGCAGCCAAGATAGACAAGGAAACACCATATATTTT.

This clonotype has at least ten counts. The chain is built from TRBV10-3 and TRBJ1-2, with TRBD1 identical over 7 bases. Germline assignment: CDR1 ENHRY and CDR2 SYGVKD. V shed 3 bases, J shed 6 bases, and the junction held 7 bases outside the gene matches. The CDR3 has 14 residues. The CDR3: CAISDDWTGDGYTF. DNA of the CDR3: TGTGCCATCAGTGACGACTGGACAGGCGATGGCTACACCTTC.

The genes are TRBV2 and TRBJ2-7, with D perhaps TRBD2 (6 bases). The germline CDR1 and CDR2 sequences are SNHLY and FYNNEI. V lost 7 bases and J 4 bases, leaving 17 bases between the germline ends. The CDR3 is made up of 14 amino acids. The CDR3, as DNA: TGTGCCAGCAAGGAAGGGACTTTCACGTACGAGCAGTACTTC. This encodes CASKEGTFTYEQYF.

This clonotype was seen repeatedly, ten times or more. V and J are TRBV29-1 and TRBJ1-5, with D unclear. The CDR3 is 13 residues long. Germline CDR1 reads SQVTM; CDR2 reads ANQGSEA. Deletions cut 6 bases from V and 7 bases from J, with 16 bases between. The CDR3 protein is CSVSDLAGQPQHF. The CDR3 DNA reads as TGCAGCGTCTCGGACTTGGCTGGCCAGCCCCAGCATTTT.

This clonotype was counted many times. The chain joins TRBV6-4 to TRBJ1-1; D is uncertain. CDR3 length: 14 residues. Trimming took 0 bases from V and 1 from J, leaving 6 bases between them. Germline values: CDR1 MRHNA, CDR2 SNTAGT. This chain's CDR3 is CASSDSRRNTEAFF. Written as DNA, the CDR3 is TGTGCCAGCAGTGACTCGAGGAGGAACACTGAAGCTTTCTTT.

CDR3 protein: CASSDFGDTEAFF. DNA for the CDR3: TGTGCCAGCAGTGACTTTGGGGACACTGAAGCTTTCTTT. This chain links TRBV25-1 with TRBJ1-1, with D hard to call. The germline gives CDR1 MGHDK, CDR2 SYGVNS. The CDR3 spans 13 residues. V lost 3 bases and J 3 bases, leaving 8 bases between the germline ends.

This sequence joins TRBV6-6 and TRBJ1-1, with a weak D call TRBD1 (5 bases). Between the trimmed V and J ends, which lost 5 bases and 3 bases, there was a span of 13 bases. The V gene's germline CDR1 is MNHNY and CDR2 SVGAGI (reference sequence). This CDR3 has 14 amino acids. CDR3: CASSGTRGHTEAFF. The CDR3 DNA is TGTGCCAGCAGTGGGACCCGGGGCCACACTGAAGCTTTCTTT.

The V and J genes are TRBV7-9 and TRBJ1-1; no clear D. Germline V lookup: CDR1 SEHNR, CDR2 FQNEAQ (reference sequence). Trimming took 2 bases from V and 3 from J, leaving 7 bases between them. The CDR3 contains 13 residues. The CDR3 region is CASSLFGDTEAFF. DNA of the CDR3: TGTGCCAGCAGCTTATTCGGCGACACTGAAGCTTTCTTT.

In this sample, this clonotype turned up many times. This chain uses TRBV20-1 with TRBJ2-7; D perhaps matches TRBD2 (6 bases). This CDR3 comprises 12 residues. Germline CDR1 and CDR2: DFQATT and SNEGSKA (reference sequence). Trimming removed 3 bases at V and 5 bases at J, with 11 bases between. Here the CDR3 DNA reads TGCAGTGCTAGCCCAGGGAGGCACGAGCAGTACTTC. Amino acids: CSASPGRHEQYF.

This clonotype was detected ten times or more. CDR3 region: CASSLGSSYEQYF. The DNA of the CDR3 is TGCGCCAGCAGCTTGGGCAGCTCCTACGAGCAGTACTTC. The chain links TRBV5-1 to TRBJ2-7; D is ambiguous. CDR3 length: 13 amino acids. CDR1 is SGHRS and CDR2 is YFSETQ in the germline V gene. V gave up 0 bases and J gave up 0 bases, with 4 bases separating them.

In this sample, this clonotype turned up a few times. The chain has TRBV7-3 and TRBJ2-7; D possibly matches TRBD1 or TRBD2 (6 bases each). Trimming removed 5 bases from V and 3 bases from J, with 8 bases in between. In germline, CDR1 is SGHTA, CDR2 FQGTGA. This CDR3 is 12 amino acids long. CDR3 amino acids: CASSGGLYEQYF. The CDR3 nucleotides read TGTGCCAGCAGCGGGGGGCTCTACGAGCAGTACTTC.

The chain links TRBV11-1 to TRBJ2-5, with D perhaps TRBD1 or TRBD2 (5 bases each). Germline CDR1 is SGHAT and CDR2 is FQDESV (reference sequence). V lost 7 bases to trimming and J lost 1 base, with 19 bases between them. This CDR3 comprises 16 residues. CDR3: CASNWGSGGLQETQYF. CDR3 DNA: TGTGCCAGCAACTGGGGGTCAGGAGGCCTCCAAGAGACCCAGTACTTC.

The chain carries TRBV27 and TRBJ1-2; D gene unclear. The germline V gene encodes CDR1 MNHEY and CDR2 SMNVEV (reference sequence). V was shortened by 2 bases and J by 5 bases, with 15 bases between the two germline ends. The CDR3 totals 15 residues. The CDR3 loop is CASSLQFLNSYGYTF. The CDR3 DNA reads as TGTGCCAGCAGTTTACAGTTTCTGAATTCATATGGCTACACCTTC.

This clonotype was detected a few times. The chain links TRBV19 to TRBJ1-1, with 9 nucleotides matching TRBD1. Trimming removed 4 bases from V and 1 base from J; junction bases left unmatched: 4. Germline V gives CDR1 LNHDA, CDR2 SQIVND (reference sequence). The length of the CDR3 is 15 residues. CDR3 bases: TGTGCCAGTAGTAAATGGGGACAGGGGAACACTGAAGCTTTCTTT. Encoded protein: CASSKWGQGNTEAFF.

V is TRBV7-6 and J is TRBJ2-5, with 13 bases that match TRBD2. This CDR3 comprises 14 residues. Trimming removed 5 bases from V and 8 bases from J; junction bases left unmatched: 5. Looked up from germline, CDR1 is SGHVS and CDR2 is FNYEAQ. The CDR3 coding sequence is TGTGCCAGCAGCCAGCCGGGACTAGCGGGAACCCAGTACTTC. This gives the protein CASSQPGLAGTQYF.

This clonotype is medium-sized (0.01 to 0.1%) by share. The gene calls are TRBV20-1 and TRBJ1-2; unclear D gene. Germline lookup yields CDR1 DFQATT and CDR2 SNEGSKA (reference sequence). The CDR3 covers 11 residues. V was clipped by 3 bases and J by 5 bases, with 7 bases between them. The CDR3 sequence: CSARGWYGYTF. The CDR3 nucleotides read TGCAGTGCTAGGGGTTGGTATGGCTACACCTTC.

This clonotype was detected only a few times. The gene calls are TRBV30 and TRBJ2-3, with 7 bases lining up with TRBD2. Germline values: CDR1 GTSNPN, CDR2 SVGIG (reference sequence). This CDR3 contains 16 residues. Trimming at V came to 0 bases and at J to 7 bases, leaving 13 bases not matched to a gene. The CDR3 sequence is CAWSVGGSLKVYTQYF. The CDR3 DNA sequence: TGTGCCTGGAGTGTGGGGGGGTCCCTCAAGGTGTATACGCAGTATTTT.

This chain joins TRBV20-1 and TRBJ1-4; possible D gene TRBD1, 6 bases. Germline CDR1 and CDR2: DFQATT and SNEGSKA (reference sequence). V lost 4 bases, J lost 10 bases, and 16 bases lay in between. There are 13 residues in the CDR3. CDR3 in DNA: TGCAGTGCTACCGGGGGAGGGGGTTCAAAACTGTTTTTT. It codes for CSATGGGGSKLFF.

The chain recombines TRBV10-2 with TRBJ2-7, with D possibly being TRBD1 (6 bases). CDR3 length: 13 amino acids. V was shortened by 6 bases and J by 5 bases, with 14 bases between the two germline ends. The germline V gene has CDR1 WSHSY and CDR2 SAAADI. Here the CDR3 reads CASREGHYNEQYF. The CDR3 DNA reads TGCGCCAGCAGAGAGGGACATTACAACGAGCAGTACTTC.